This is a list of T cell receptor beta chains from one sample in a study of cytomegalovirus exposure and HLA in healthy donors. Using immunoSEQ multiplex PCR, the repertoire was profiled, and TCRdb retains in-frame clones only, with some absent. The sample lists some 180,000 clones; 77% were seen once. Sequences were obtained from PBMCs. Receptors originate from an older woman in good health and CMV-seropositive. The CDR3 runs from the conserved cysteine through the conserved F or W. Fields, in order: D gene, clone size, V gene, J gene, CDR3 protein, CDR3 DNA. D genes are given only for firm matches. Expanded clones are given a class, and other clones once, few, many or no size at all.

D gene: -; clone size: -; V gene: TRBV28; J gene: TRBJ1-5; CDR3 protein: CASSSSHNQPQHF; CDR3 DNA: TGTGCCAGCAGTTCCAGTCATAATCAGCCCCAGCATTTT
D gene: -; clone size: -; V gene: TRBV7-6; J gene: TRBJ1-1; CDR3 protein: CASRAFRVGTEAFF; CDR3 DNA: TGTGCCAGCAGAGCCTTCAGGGTAGGCACTGAAGCTTTCTTT
D gene: TRBD2; clone size: -; V gene: TRBV5-1; J gene: TRBJ2-3; CDR3 protein: CASSLAGVGTDTQYF; CDR3 DNA: TGCGCCAGCAGTTTAGCGGGAGTTGGAACAGATACGCAGTATTTT
D gene: TRBD1; clone size: once; V gene: TRBV28; J gene: TRBJ1-5; CDR3 protein: CASSTQGGFSNQPQHF; CDR3 DNA: TGTGCCAGCAGTACCCAGGGGGGATTTAGCAATCAGCCCCAGCATTTT
D gene: -; clone size: -; V gene: TRBV5-8; J gene: TRBJ1-2; CDR3 protein: CASSLNPTGLYGYTF; CDR3 DNA: TGTGCCAGCAGCTTAAATCCGACAGGCCTCTATGGCTACACCTTC
D gene: -; clone size: -; V gene: TRBV14; J gene: TRBJ1-2; CDR3 protein: CASSPGVDYGYTF; CDR3 DNA: TGTGCCAGCAGCCCAGGGGTGGACTATGGCTACACCTTC
D gene: -; clone size: few; V gene: TRBV6-1; J gene: TRBJ2-3; CDR3 protein: CASSYPPDTQYF; CDR3 DNA: TGTGCCAGCAGTTATCCCCCAGATACGCAGTATTTT
D gene: TRBD1; clone size: -; V gene: TRBV28; J gene: TRBJ1-5; CDR3 protein: CASSSSTGLRNQPQHF; CDR3 DNA: TGTGCCAGCAGTTCCTCGACAGGGCTCCGCAATCAGCCCCAGCATTTT
D gene: -; clone size: -; V gene: TRBV6-6; J gene: TRBJ1-1; CDR3 protein: CASSYGAGAMNTEAFF; CDR3 DNA: TGTGCCAGCAGTTACGGTGCGGGGGCCATGAACACTGAAGCTTTCTTT
D gene: TRBD2; clone size: -; V gene: TRBV7-9; J gene: TRBJ2-7; CDR3 protein: CASSSTSGAYEQYF; CDR3 DNA: TGTGCCAGCAGCTCGACTAGCGGGGCCTACGAGCAGTACTTC
D gene: -; clone size: -; V gene: TRBV7-9; J gene: TRBJ1-2; CDR3 protein: CASSLADGLGGYTF; CDR3 DNA: TGTGCCAGCAGCTTAGCTGACGGACTGGGTGGCTACACCTTC
D gene: TRBD2; clone size: -; V gene: TRBV6-5; J gene: TRBJ2-7; CDR3 protein: CASFGGSSIEQYF; CDR3 DNA: TGTGCCAGCTTCGGCGGGAGTAGTATTGAGCAGTACTTC
D gene: TRBD1; clone size: -; V gene: TRBV6-6; J gene: TRBJ2-7; CDR3 protein: CASSYSDRGLYEQYF; CDR3 DNA: TGTGCCAGCAGTTACTCGGACAGGGGGCTCTACGAGCAGTACTTC
D gene: -; clone size: -; V gene: TRBV20-1; J gene: TRBJ2-1; CDR3 protein: CSAAAYNEQFF; CDR3 DNA: TGCAGTGCTGCGGCCTACAATGAGCAGTTCTTC
D gene: TRBD1; clone size: once; V gene: TRBV19; J gene: TRBJ1-6; CDR3 protein: CASNRDRDSPLHF; CDR3 DNA: TGTGCCAGTAATCGGGACAGGGATTCACCCCTCCACTTT
D gene: -; clone size: -; V gene: TRBV9; J gene: TRBJ2-2; CDR3 protein: CASSVGHRAITGELFF; CDR3 DNA: TGTGCCAGCAGCGTAGGGCACAGGGCCATCACCGGGGAGCTGTTTTTT
D gene: TRBD2; clone size: -; V gene: TRBV28; J gene: TRBJ2-1; CDR3 protein: CASMPGGRGEQFF; CDR3 DNA: TGTGCCAGCATGCCTGGCGGGAGAGGGGAGCAGTTCTTC
D gene: -; clone size: -; V gene: TRBV27; J gene: TRBJ2-7; CDR3 protein: CASSLSGQYEQYF; CDR3 DNA: TGTGCCAGCAGTTTATCCGGACAGTACGAGCAGTACTTC
D gene: -; clone size: -; V gene: TRBV5-6; J gene: TRBJ1-3; CDR3 protein: CAFGQGGNTIYF; CDR3 DNA: TGTGCCTTCGGGCAGGGAGGAAACACCATATATTTT
D gene: -; clone size: -; V gene: TRBV30; J gene: TRBJ1-2; CDR3 protein: CAWSADTTGLSYTF; CDR3 DNA: TGTGCCTGGAGTGCCGACACTACAGGGTTGAGCTACACCTTC
D gene: TRBD2; clone size: medium-sized; V gene: TRBV11-3; J gene: TRBJ2-1; CDR3 protein: CASSLAGLANEQFF; CDR3 DNA: TGTGCCAGCAGTCTGGCGGGACTAGCGAATGAGCAGTTCTTC
D gene: -; clone size: -; V gene: TRBV11-2; J gene: TRBJ1-5; CDR3 protein: CASSFGASGNQPQHF; CDR3 DNA: TGTGCCAGCAGCTTTGGGGCATCGGGCAATCAGCCCCAGCATTTT
D gene: -; clone size: -; V gene: TRBV28; J gene: TRBJ2-7; CDR3 protein: CASSTGLRAYEQYF; CDR3 DNA: TGTGCCAGCAGTACAGGGTTGCGGGCCTACGAGCAGTACTTC
D gene: TRBD2; clone size: few; V gene: TRBV27; J gene: TRBJ2-7; CDR3 protein: CASSSSGGPYEQYF; CDR3 DNA: TGTGCCAGCAGTTCTAGCGGGGGGCCCTACGAGCAGTACTTC
D gene: TRBD1; clone size: -; V gene: TRBV6-5; J gene: TRBJ2-1; CDR3 protein: CASSYVTGVGNEQFF; CDR3 DNA: TGTGCCAGCAGTTACGTGACAGGGGTGGGGAATGAGCAGTTCTTC
D gene: -; clone size: -; V gene: TRBV5-6; J gene: TRBJ2-2; CDR3 protein: CASSFRAGELFF; CDR3 DNA: TGTGCCAGCAGCTTTCGAGCCGGGGAGCTGTTTTTT
D gene: -; clone size: -; V gene: TRBV5-1; J gene: TRBJ2-7; CDR3 protein: CASSLELGKDEQYF; CDR3 DNA: TGCGCCAGCAGCTTGGAGCTCGGGAAGGACGAGCAGTACTTC
D gene: TRBD1; clone size: few; V gene: TRBV5-1; J gene: TRBJ2-1; CDR3 protein: CASSLVLRTGGDKSYNEQFF; CDR3 DNA: TGCGCCAGCAGCTTGGTACTCAGGACAGGGGGCGATAAGTCCTACAATGAGCAGTTCTTC
D gene: -; clone size: few; V gene: TRBV29-1; J gene: TRBJ2-3; CDR3 protein: CSATSSGSTDTQYF; CDR3 DNA: TGCAGCGCTACCTCGTCGGGAAGCACAGATACGCAGTATTTT
D gene: TRBD1; clone size: few; V gene: TRBV7-9; J gene: TRBJ1-1; CDR3 protein: CASRIGTANTEAFF; CDR3 DNA: TGTGCCAGCAGGATTGGGACAGCGAACACTGAAGCTTTCTTT
D gene: TRBD1; clone size: -; V gene: TRBV19; J gene: TRBJ1-2; CDR3 protein: CASSVSDRGGYTF; CDR3 DNA: TGTGCCAGTAGTGTGTCCGACAGGGGTGGCTACACCTTC
D gene: -; clone size: -; V gene: TRBV6-1; J gene: TRBJ1-2; CDR3 protein: CASSSLRDGYTF; CDR3 DNA: TGTGCCAGCAGTTCTCTCAGGGATGGCTACACCTTC
D gene: TRBD1; clone size: -; V gene: TRBV19; J gene: TRBJ1-5; CDR3 protein: CASTPGTENQPQHF; CDR3 DNA: TGTGCCAGTACCCCCGGGACAGAGAATCAGCCCCAGCATTTT
D gene: -; clone size: -; V gene: TRBV2; J gene: TRBJ2-6; CDR3 protein: CASSEPTSGANGLTF; CDR3 DNA: TGTGCCAGCAGTGAACCAACCTCTGGGGCCAACGGCCTGACTTTC
D gene: TRBD1; clone size: -; V gene: TRBV5-1; J gene: TRBJ2-1; CDR3 protein: CASSPGTAYNEQFF; CDR3 DNA: TGCGCCAGCAGCCCCGGGACAGCTTATAATGAGCAGTTCTTC
D gene: -; clone size: -; V gene: TRBV19; J gene: TRBJ1-5; CDR3 protein: CASSIAGTNSNQPQHF; CDR3 DNA: TGTGCCAGTAGTATAGCTGGCACTAATAGCAATCAGCCCCAGCATTTT
D gene: TRBD1; clone size: -; V gene: TRBV2; J gene: TRBJ1-2; CDR3 protein: CASSGGQGANGYTF; CDR3 DNA: TGTGCCAGCAGTGGGGGACAGGGGGCAAATGGCTACACCTTC
D gene: -; clone size: -; V gene: TRBV6-5; J gene: TRBJ2-1; CDR3 protein: CASTFDRTYNEQFF; CDR3 DNA: TGTGCCAGCACCTTCGACAGAACTTACAATGAGCAGTTCTTC
D gene: -; clone size: -; V gene: TRBV10-3; J gene: TRBJ2-1; CDR3 protein: CATPTGVSYNEQFF; CDR3 DNA: TGTGCCACCCCCACGGGAGTATCCTACAATGAGCAGTTCTTC
D gene: -; clone size: -; V gene: TRBV5-1; J gene: TRBJ1-3; CDR3 protein: CASSLDLIGSGNTIYF; CDR3 DNA: TGCGCCAGCAGCTTGGACCTTATCGGGTCCGGAAACACCATATATTTT
D gene: TRBD2; clone size: few; V gene: TRBV11-2; J gene: TRBJ2-7; CDR3 protein: CASSLAASGSYEQYF; CDR3 DNA: TGTGCCAGCAGCCTAGCGGCGTCAGGGTCCTACGAGCAGTACTTC
D gene: -; clone size: -; V gene: TRBV10-3; J gene: TRBJ1-1; CDR3 protein: CAIRSGLDTEAFF; CDR3 DNA: TGTGCCATCAGGTCCGGGTTGGACACTGAAGCTTTCTTT
D gene: -; clone size: -; V gene: TRBV28; J gene: TRBJ1-6; CDR3 protein: CASSFRQIINSPLHF; CDR3 DNA: TGTGCCAGCAGTTTCCGCCAGATTATCAATTCACCCCTCCACTTT
D gene: TRBD2; clone size: -; V gene: TRBV2; J gene: TRBJ2-1; CDR3 protein: CASSRTSGRFNEQFF; CDR3 DNA: TGTGCCAGCAGCCGGACTAGCGGGAGATTCAATGAGCAGTTCTTC